Reported below is one T cell receptor beta chain. This sample stems from a study of blood T cell repertoires in COVID-19. The data were produced by immunoSEQ multiplex PCR, yet TCRdb's version contains in-frame clones alone and is incomplete. The sample consists of 110,000 to 150,000 clones, approximately 88% of them appearing once. The germline gives CDR1 MDHEN, CDR2 SYDVKM. The length of the CDR3 is 14 residues. Trimming left V 7 bases short and J 4 bases short, with 14 bases between. The specimen was PBMCs or T cells enriched from blood (not recorded which). V gene TRBV28 combines with J gene TRBJ2-1; D is perhaps TRBD1 (6 bases). The receptor comes from a middle-aged man with acute COVID-19. This CDR3 reads CASTTGFKYNEQFF. The CDR3 DNA is TGTGCCAGCACGACAGGCTTCAAGTACAATGAGCAGTTCTTC.